The T cell receptor (beta chain) described here comes from a study of radiotherapy plus CTLA-4 blockade in lung cancer. Method: immunoSEQ multiplex PCR; TCRdb's copy keeps in-frame clones and lacks some. The table has around 110,000 clones, 70% to 85% seen once. Sample: peripheral blood, taken from a patient treated with radiotherapy plus ipilimumab. This receptor was obtained from a human donor with non-small cell lung cancer that progressed on radiotherapy plus ipilimumab. Some clones in this sample may be carry-over from other donors' samples.

The CDR3 sequence is CASSLGGNPGNTIYF. CDR3 in DNA: TGCGCCAGCAGCCTGGGGGGAAACCCTGGAAACACCATATATTTT. The gene calls are TRBV4-3 and TRBJ1-3, with a weak D call TRBD1 (5 bases). The CDR3 consists of 15 residues. Germline-derived CDR1 and CDR2 are LGHNA and YSLEER. With 4 bases removed from V and 2 bases from J, the gap between germline ends came to 12 bases.